One and the same sample provided the 24 T cell receptor beta chains below, sequenced in a study of identical twins. One entry per CDR3 protein, called by TCRdb with MiXCR from the 5' RACE reads. This table has 1.5 million to 2 million distinct CDR3 sequences, around a third appearing once. Sequenced material: cord blood. The receptors here all came from a newborn girl in good health.

This clonotype was observed a handful of times. The chain recombines TRBV12-3 or TRBV12-4 with TRBJ2-1; 10 bases are shared with TRBD2. Trimming took 3 bases from V and 9 from J; bases not matched to a gene: 8. The CDR3 has 15 amino acids. The CDR3 here is CASSFERGGLGEQFF. In nucleotides, the CDR3 is TGTGCCAGCAGTTTTGAGCGGGGGGGATTGGGTGAGCAGTTCTTC.

This chain links TRBV27 with TRBJ2-2; possibly TRBD2 for D (6 bases). There are 15 residues in the CDR3. Germline CDR1 MNHEY, CDR2 SMNVEV (reference sequence). V dropped 5 bases and J dropped 1 base, with 11 bases sitting between them. CDR3 region: CASSPGDGNTGELFF. The CDR3 DNA follows: TGTGCCAGCAGTCCGGGGGACGGGAACACCGGGGAGCTGTTTTTT.

CDR3 DNA sequence: TGTGCCAGCAGCGGGACTAGCGGGAGCCCTTTCTCCTACGAGCAGTACTTC. This gives the protein CASSGTSGSPFSYEQYF. The rearrangement uses TRBV2 and TRBJ2-7; 14 nucleotides line up with TRBD2. This CDR3 region has 17 residues. Looked up from germline, CDR1 is SNHLY and CDR2 is FYNNEI. After removal of 6 bases from V and 0 bases from J, the junction contained 7 bases not matched to a gene. The full variable domain, its missing parts supplied by reference TRBV2 and TRBJ2-7, is EPEVTQTPSHQVTQMGQEVILRCVPISNHLYFYWYRQILGQKVEFLVSFYNNEISEKSEIFDDQFSVERPDGSNFTLKIRSTKLEDSAMYFCASSGTSGSPFSYEQYFGPGTRLTVT.

The chain employs TRBV5-1 and TRBJ1-4; maybe TRBD1 (5 bases). The CDR3 sequence is 15 residues long. Trimming cost V 8 bases and J 3 bases, with 17 bases left between them. Germline V gene sequence: CDR1 SGHRS, CDR2 YFSETQ. CDR3 sequence (DNA): TGCGCCAGTCGACCCCGGGGGATGGCTAATGAAAAACTGTTTTTT. It specifies CASRPRGMANEKLFF.

The chain employs TRBV28 and TRBJ2-1, with D hard to call. This CDR3 region has 13 residues. Trimming shortened V by 4 bases and J by 6 bases, and 10 bases separated the two germline ends. CDR1 is MDHEN, CDR2 SYDVKM, per germline. In nucleotides, the CDR3 is TGTGCCAGCAGTTATGAGACCGCCAATGAGCAGTTCTTC. Encoded protein: CASSYETANEQFF.

This clonotype was recorded at least ten times. The gene calls are TRBV27 and TRBJ2-2; no definite D call. Germline CDR1 MNHEY, CDR2 SMNVEV (reference sequence). The V gene lost 4 bases and the J gene lost 1 base, with 1 base spanning the gap. CDR3 length: 12 amino acids. CDR3 region: CASSWNTGELFF. In nucleotides, the CDR3 is TGTGCCAGCAGTTGGAACACCGGGGAGCTGTTTTTT.

V usage is TRBV29-1 and J usage is TRBJ2-3; possibly TRBD1 or TRBD2 for D (7 bases each). Trimming took 5 bases from V and 5 from J, leaving 17 bases between them. This CDR3 has 14 amino acids. Germline V lookup: CDR1 SQVTM, CDR2 ANQGSEA. CDR3 sequence: CSVLRQGGRDTQYF. The CDR3 DNA follows: TGCAGCGTTCTCCGGCAGGGGGGGCGAGATACGCAGTATTTT.

This clonotype showed up just a few times. An end of the junction does not agree with germline; a read error may underlie this. The rearrangement joins TRBV7-7 to TRBJ2-1; 12 bases line up with TRBD2. This CDR3 comprises 17 residues. Germline CDR1 and CDR2: SSHAT and FNYEAQ (reference sequence). The CDR3 nucleotides are TGTGCTAGCAGCTTAGTAGGGCTAGCGGGAGGGCAGGATGAGCAGTTCTTC. Protein sequence: CASSLVGLAGGQDEQFF.

This clonotype was counted a few times. V gene TRBV4-1 combines with J gene TRBJ2-1; weak D call: TRBD1 (6 bases). Trimming shortened V by 1 base and J by 6 bases, and 10 bases separated the two germline ends. This CDR3 is 14 amino acids long. Germline assignment: CDR1 MGHRA and CDR2 YSYEKL. The CDR3 here is CASSQGARGNEQFF. For the CDR3, the DNA is TGCGCCAGCAGCCAAGGGGCCAGGGGCAATGAGCAGTTCTTC.

This chain connects TRBV20-1 to TRBJ2-1, with TRBD1 matching over 8 bases. The CDR3 length is 15 residues. V gave up 0 bases and J gave up 7 bases; unmatched junction bases: 8. CDR1 DFQATT and CDR2 SNEGSKA come from the germline V gene (reference sequence). The DNA for the CDR3 is TGCAGTGCTAGAGATGGGCAGGGGGCTAGTAATGAGCAGTTCTTC. Protein sequence: CSARDGQGASNEQFF.

This clonotype was seen only a few times. The V call is TRBV7-9, the J call TRBJ2-1; TRBD1 matches 7 bases. CDR1 is SEHNR, CDR2 FQNEAQ, per germline (reference sequence). With 2 bases clipped from V and 1 base from J, the junction kept 11 bases outside the gene matches. The length of the CDR3 is 18 residues. CDR3 loop: CASSLSDLRGHSYNEQFF. In DNA form, the CDR3 reads TGTGCCAGCAGCTTAAGTGATTTGAGGGGGCATTCCTACAATGAGCAGTTCTTC.

This clonotype was counted ten times or more. The rearrangement links TRBV28 to TRBJ2-3; a possible D gene is TRBD1 (6 bases). Trimming pared 6 bases from V and 6 bases from J, leaving 10 bases between. CDR1 is MDHEN, CDR2 SYDVKM, per germline. The CDR3 has 12 amino acids. The CDR3 nucleotides are TGTGCCAGCAGCTGGGGGCTGGATACGCAGTATTTT. Protein sequence: CASSWGLDTQYF.

The table lists this clonotype with a few counts. V and J are TRBV6-5 and TRBJ2-1; D is ambiguous. Trimming pared 6 bases from V and 9 bases from J, leaving 9 bases between. Germline loops: CDR1 MNHEY, CDR2 SVGAGI. The CDR3 has 11 residues. The chain's CDR3 is CASSRPGEQFF. The CDR3 DNA follows: TGTGCCAGCAGCCGACCGGGTGAGCAGTTCTTC.

This clonotype was seen only a few times. The chain joins TRBV7-2 to TRBJ2-3; no definite D call. Germline V gene sequence: CDR1 SGHTA, CDR2 FQGNSA. The V gene lost 2 bases and the J gene lost 0 bases, with 9 bases spanning the gap. The CDR3 is 15 residues long. The CDR3 DNA follows: TGTGCCAGCAGCTTATTTCATTCGAGCACAGATACGCAGTATTTT. Its protein product is CASSLFHSSTDTQYF.

The rearrangement links TRBV5-1 to TRBJ1-6, with 7 bases lining up with TRBD1. CDR1 and CDR2 from the germline V gene are SGHRS and YFSETQ. CDR3 size: 16 residues. V lost 4 bases and J lost 0; bases outside the gene matches: 4. CDR3 in DNA: TGCGCCAGCAGCGACAGGGAGGACTCCTATAATTCACCCCTCCACTTT. Protein: CASSDREDSYNSPLHF.

V usage is TRBV7-9 and J usage is TRBJ1-1; 8 bases agree with TRBD1. V dropped 5 bases and J dropped 0; count of bases not matched to a gene: 8. The germline CDR1 and CDR2 sequences are SEHNR and FQNEAQ (reference sequence). The CDR3 runs to 16 residues. CDR3 coding DNA: TGTGCCAGCAGCCGCGACAGGGGCGACATGAACACTGAAGCTTTCTTT. Translation gives CASSRDRGDMNTEAFF.

There are a few counts of this clonotype. The V and J genes are TRBV5-1 and TRBJ2-1; tentative D call: TRBD2 (7 bases). The ends were cut back, 3 bases at V and 2 bases at J, with 12 bases in the middle. CDR1 is SGHRS and CDR2 is YFSETQ in the germline V gene. The CDR3 runs to 15 residues. The CDR3 nucleotides are TGCGCCAGCAGCTCCTGGGGGGGCACCTACAATGAGCAGTTCTTC. As protein: CASSSWGGTYNEQFF.

This clonotype was detected only a few times. V is TRBV6-2 or TRBV6-3 and J is TRBJ2-7; tentatively, D is TRBD2 (6 bases). V was trimmed by 7 bases and J by 4 bases, leaving 17 bases between them. CDR3 length equals 14 residues. Germline loops: CDR1 MNHEY, CDR2 SVGEGT. The CDR3 DNA follows: TGTGCCAGCACGGGGCGCGGGGTCCTTTACGAGCAGTACTTC. It translates to CASTGRGVLYEQYF.

V gene TRBV28 combines with J gene TRBJ2-7; D is unclear. Germline assignment: CDR1 MDHEN and CDR2 SYDVKM. The CDR3 is made up of 14 amino acids. V lost 1 base, J lost 7 bases, and 14 bases lay in between. Here the CDR3 reads CASSLFGRALEQYF. CDR3 in DNA: TGTGCCAGCAGTTTATTCGGCCGGGCGCTTGAGCAGTACTTC.

CDR3 bases: TGCAGTGCTTATGGACAGGGGCTACGAGGCTACACCTTC. This translates into CSAYGQGLRGYTF. This chain joins TRBV20-1 and TRBJ1-2; 9 bases fit TRBD1. Per germline, CDR1 DFQATT and CDR2 SNEGSKA (reference sequence). The CDR3 has 13 residues. V was pared by 5 bases and J by 8 bases, with 9 bases of the junction left unmatched.

CDR3 protein: CASSGSRGRNYGYTF. The CDR3 DNA reads TGTGCCAGCAGCGGTAGCAGGGGGCGCAACTATGGCTACACCTTC. The chain uses TRBV7-9 and TRBJ1-2; 8 nucleotides align to TRBD1. Germline lookup yields CDR1 SEHNR and CDR2 FQNEAQ (reference sequence). With 5 bases clipped from V and 2 bases from J, the junction kept 7 bases outside the gene matches. This CDR3 region has 15 residues.

This clonotype was found many times. This rearrangement joins TRBV4-1 to TRBJ2-1; D is possibly TRBD1 (6 bases). Trimming removed 4 bases at V and 11 bases at J, with 12 bases between. The CDR3 consists of 12 residues. CDR1 is MGHRA and CDR2 is YSYEKL in the germline V gene. CDR3 loop: CASSRLTGQQFF. The CDR3 region has the DNA TGCGCCAGCAGCCGTTTAACAGGGCAGCAGTTCTTC.

This clonotype has just a few counts. The chain is built from TRBV19 and TRBJ1-1, with D unresolved. V was trimmed by 4 bases and J by 9 bases, leaving 6 bases between them. Germline V CDR1 and CDR2: LNHDA, SQIVND (reference sequence). The CDR3 length is 10 residues. The CDR3 bases are TGTGCCAGTAGTACCCGTCAAGCTTTCTTT. This codes for CASSTRQAFF.

This chain joins TRBV3-1 and TRBJ2-5, with TRBD1 matching over 7 bases. This CDR3 region has 15 residues. V was clipped by 3 bases and J by 1 base; unmatched bases: 5. The germline V gene encodes CDR1 LGHDT and CDR2 YNNKEL (reference sequence). For the CDR3, the DNA is TGTGCCAGCAGCCAGTACGGGGACAGCCAAGAGACCCAGTACTTC. Translation: CASSQYGDSQETQYF.